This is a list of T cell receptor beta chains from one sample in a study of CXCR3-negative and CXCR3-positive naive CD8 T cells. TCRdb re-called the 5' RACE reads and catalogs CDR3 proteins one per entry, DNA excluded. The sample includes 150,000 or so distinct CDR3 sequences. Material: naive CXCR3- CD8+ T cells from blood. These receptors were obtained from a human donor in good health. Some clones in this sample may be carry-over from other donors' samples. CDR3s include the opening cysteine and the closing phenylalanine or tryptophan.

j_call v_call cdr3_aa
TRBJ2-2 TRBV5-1 CASRLILSGPYSGELFF
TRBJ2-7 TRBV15 CATRGGITEQYF
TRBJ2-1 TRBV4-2 CASSRRDNYNEQFF
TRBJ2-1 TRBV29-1 CSVPKSSYNEQFF
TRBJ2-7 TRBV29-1 CSVKTSTYEQYF
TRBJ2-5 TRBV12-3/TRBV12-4 CASSPLAGGEETQYF
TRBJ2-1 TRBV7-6 CASSLNYNEQFF
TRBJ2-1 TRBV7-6 CASSPGGGAAYNEQFF
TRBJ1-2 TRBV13 CASSLEGLHYGYTF
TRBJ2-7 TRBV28 CASSRNYEQYF
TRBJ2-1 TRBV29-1 CSVESSYNEQFF
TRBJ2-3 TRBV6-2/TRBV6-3 CASTLNLGGSTDTQYF
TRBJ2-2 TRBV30 CAWSPLGQGGELFF
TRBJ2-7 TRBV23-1 CASSQYGQGSTYEQYF
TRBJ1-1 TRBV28 CASSFSREDTEAFF
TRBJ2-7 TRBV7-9 CASSLVVNSYEQYF
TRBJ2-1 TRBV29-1 CSVGTIAGPYNEQFF
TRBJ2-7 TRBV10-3 CAISLGQLSSYEQYF
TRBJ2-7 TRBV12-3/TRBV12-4 CASSPRTGGPYEQYF
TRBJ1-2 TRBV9 CASSPRGTGYYGYTF